This T cell receptor beta chain was identified during a study of Ad26.COV2.S vaccination and SARS-CoV-2 variants. Only in-frame clones appear in the TCRdb table, and some are missing; sequencing was by immunoSEQ multiplex PCR. The sample has 300,000 to 350,000 clones, around 90% seen once. As for treatment: approximately 18 received Ad26.COV2.S at low or high dose, single or two shots; about 5 received placebo; per-sample allocation not given. After the first vaccine or placebo injection, samples were drawn on day 63. The CDR3 has 15 amino acids. Between the trimmed V and J ends, which lost 5 bases and 1 base, there was a span of 11 bases. The germline CDR1 and CDR2 sequences are SGHTA and FQGNSA.

The chain joins TRBV7-2 to TRBJ2-2, with D possibly matching TRBD1 (5 bases). This TCR derives from a person aged 18 to 59 who received the Ad26.COV2.S COVID-19 vaccine or a placebo. This specimen was peripheral blood, taken in a trial of Ad26.COV2.S vaccine versus placebo. The CDR3 DNA reads as TGTGCCAGCAGCATACAGGAATTGAACACCGGGGAGCTGTTTTTT. Its translation is CASSIQELNTGELFF. The whole variable domain, filled in from reference TRBV7-2 and TRBJ2-2, reads GAGVSQSPSNKVTEKGKDVELRCDPISGHTALYWYRQSLGQGLEFLIYFQGNSAPDKSGLPSDRFSAERTGGSVSTLTIQRTQQEDSAVYLCASSIQELNTGELFFGEGSRLTVL.